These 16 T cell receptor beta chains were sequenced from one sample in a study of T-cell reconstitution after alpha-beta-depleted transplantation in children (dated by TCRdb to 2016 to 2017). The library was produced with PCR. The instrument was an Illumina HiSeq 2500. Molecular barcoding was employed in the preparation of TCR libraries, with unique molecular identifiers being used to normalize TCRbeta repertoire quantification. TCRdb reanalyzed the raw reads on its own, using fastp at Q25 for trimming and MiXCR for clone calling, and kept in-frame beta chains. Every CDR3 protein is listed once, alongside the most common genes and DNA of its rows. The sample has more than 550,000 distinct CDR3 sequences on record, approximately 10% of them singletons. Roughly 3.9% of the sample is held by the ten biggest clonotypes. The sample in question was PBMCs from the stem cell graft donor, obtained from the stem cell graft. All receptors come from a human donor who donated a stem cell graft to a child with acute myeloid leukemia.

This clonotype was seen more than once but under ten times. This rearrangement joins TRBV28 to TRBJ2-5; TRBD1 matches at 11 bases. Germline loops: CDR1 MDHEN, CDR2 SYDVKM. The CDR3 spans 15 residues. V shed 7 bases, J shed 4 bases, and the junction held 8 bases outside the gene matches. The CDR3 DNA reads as TGTGCCAGCACCGACCGGACAGGGGGCGCAGAGACCCAGTACTTC. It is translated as CASTDRTGGAETQYF.

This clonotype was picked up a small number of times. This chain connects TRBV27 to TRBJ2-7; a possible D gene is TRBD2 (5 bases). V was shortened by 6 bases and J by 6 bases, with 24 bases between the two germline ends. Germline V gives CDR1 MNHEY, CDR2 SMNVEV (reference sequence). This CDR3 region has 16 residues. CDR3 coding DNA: TGTGCCAGCAGGCCCGAAAGCACCGGGGTTTTTGGCGAGCAGTACTTC. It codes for CASRPESTGVFGEQYF.

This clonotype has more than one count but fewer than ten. Here the CDR3 reads CASSVGLAESSYNEQFF. The CDR3 region has the DNA TGTGCCAGCAGCGTAGGTCTAGCGGAGAGCTCCTACAATGAGCAGTTCTTC. This chain links TRBV9 with TRBJ2-1; 7 bases map to TRBD2. The CDR3 runs to 17 residues. Germline CDR1 SGDLS, CDR2 YYNGEE. V gave up 0 bases and J gave up 0 bases; unmatched junction bases: 6.

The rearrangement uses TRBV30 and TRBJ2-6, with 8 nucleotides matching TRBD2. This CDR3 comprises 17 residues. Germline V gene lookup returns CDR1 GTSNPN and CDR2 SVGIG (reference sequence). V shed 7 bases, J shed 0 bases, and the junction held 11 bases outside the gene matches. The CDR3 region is CASSAGGPSSGANVLTF. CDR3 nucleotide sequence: TGTGCCTCTAGTGCGGGGGGACCCTCCTCTGGGGCCAACGTCCTGACTTTC.

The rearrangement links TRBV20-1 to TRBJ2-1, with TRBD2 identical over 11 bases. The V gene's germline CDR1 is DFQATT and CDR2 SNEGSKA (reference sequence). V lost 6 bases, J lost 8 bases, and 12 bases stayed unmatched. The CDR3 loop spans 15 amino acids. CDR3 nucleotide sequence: TGCAGTGCCCAAGAGACGCTAGCGGGAGGCGATGAGCAGTTCTTC. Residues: CSAQETLAGGDEQFF.

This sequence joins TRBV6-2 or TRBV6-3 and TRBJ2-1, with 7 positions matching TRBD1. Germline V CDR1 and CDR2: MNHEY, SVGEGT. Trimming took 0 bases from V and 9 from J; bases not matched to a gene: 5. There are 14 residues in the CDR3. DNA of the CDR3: TGTGCCAGCAGTTACTCGTTGGCAGGGGGTGAGCAGTTCTTC. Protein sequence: CASSYSLAGGEQFF.

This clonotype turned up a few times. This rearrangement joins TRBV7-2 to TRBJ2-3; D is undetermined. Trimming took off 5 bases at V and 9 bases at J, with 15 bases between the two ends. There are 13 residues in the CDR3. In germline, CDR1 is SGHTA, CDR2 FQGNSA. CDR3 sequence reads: CASSLSTDTTQYF. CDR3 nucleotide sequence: TGTGCCAGCAGCCTATCCACAGATACGACGCAGTATTTT. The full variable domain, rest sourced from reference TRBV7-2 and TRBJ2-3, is GAGVSQSPSNKVTEKGKDVELRCDPISGHTALYWYRQSLGQGLEFLIYFQGNSAPDKSGLPSDRFSAERTGGSVSTLTIQRTQQEDSAVYLCASSLSTDTTQYFGPGTRLTVL.

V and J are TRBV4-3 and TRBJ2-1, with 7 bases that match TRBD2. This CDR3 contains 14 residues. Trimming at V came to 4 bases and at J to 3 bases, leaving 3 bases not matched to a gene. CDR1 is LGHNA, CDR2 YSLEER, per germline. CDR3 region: CASSRDYLYNEQFF. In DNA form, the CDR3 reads TGCGCCAGCAGCCGGGACTACCTCTACAATGAGCAGTTCTTC.

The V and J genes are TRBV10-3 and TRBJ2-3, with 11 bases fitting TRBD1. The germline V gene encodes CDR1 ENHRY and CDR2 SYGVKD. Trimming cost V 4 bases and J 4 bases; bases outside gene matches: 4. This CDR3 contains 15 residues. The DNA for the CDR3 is TGTGCCATCAGTGGGGGACAGGGGGAATCAGATACGCAGTATTTT. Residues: CAISGGQGESDTQYF.

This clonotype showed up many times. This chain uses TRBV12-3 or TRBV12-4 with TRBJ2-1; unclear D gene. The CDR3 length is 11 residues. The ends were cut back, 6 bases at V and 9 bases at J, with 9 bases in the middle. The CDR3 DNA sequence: TGTGCCAGCAGGGTTCTCAGTGAGCAGTTCTTC. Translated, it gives CASRVLSEQFF.

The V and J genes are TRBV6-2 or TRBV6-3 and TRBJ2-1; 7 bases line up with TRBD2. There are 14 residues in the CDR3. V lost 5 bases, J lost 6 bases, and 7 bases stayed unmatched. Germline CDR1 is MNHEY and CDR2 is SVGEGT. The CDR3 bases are TGTGCCAGCAGTGAGACTAGCCCCATCAATGAGCAGTTCTTC. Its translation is CASSETSPINEQFF.

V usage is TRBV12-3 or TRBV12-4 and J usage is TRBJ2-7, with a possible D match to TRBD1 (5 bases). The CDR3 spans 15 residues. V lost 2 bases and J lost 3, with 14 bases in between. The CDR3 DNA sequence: TGTGCCAGCAGTTTAAAACAGGAAGGTCTCTACGAGCAGTACTTC. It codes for CASSLKQEGLYEQYF.

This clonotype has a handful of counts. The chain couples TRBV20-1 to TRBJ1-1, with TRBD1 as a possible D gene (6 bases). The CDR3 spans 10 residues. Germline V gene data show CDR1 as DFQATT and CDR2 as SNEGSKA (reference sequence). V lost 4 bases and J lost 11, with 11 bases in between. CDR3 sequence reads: CSATTGYAFF. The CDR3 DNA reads TGCAGTGCTACTACAGGGTACGCTTTCTTT.

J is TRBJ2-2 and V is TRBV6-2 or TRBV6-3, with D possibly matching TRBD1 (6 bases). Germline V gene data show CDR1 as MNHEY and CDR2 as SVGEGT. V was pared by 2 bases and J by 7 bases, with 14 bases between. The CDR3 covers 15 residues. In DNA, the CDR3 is TGTGCCAGCAGTTACGTGGACAGCCGAAACGGGGAGCTGTTTTTT. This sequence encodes CASSYVDSRNGELFF.

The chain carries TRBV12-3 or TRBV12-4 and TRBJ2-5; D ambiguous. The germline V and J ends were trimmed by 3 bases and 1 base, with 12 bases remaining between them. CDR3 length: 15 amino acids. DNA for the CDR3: TGTGCCAGCAGTTTCCAGGCCGGATTCCAAGAGACCCAGTACTTC. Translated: CASSFQAGFQETQYF.

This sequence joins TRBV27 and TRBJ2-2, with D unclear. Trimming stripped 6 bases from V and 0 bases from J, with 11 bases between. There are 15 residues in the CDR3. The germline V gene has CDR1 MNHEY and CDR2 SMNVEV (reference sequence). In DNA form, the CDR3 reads TGTGCCAGCAGCTACTCATTCGCGAACACCGGGGAGCTGTTTTTT. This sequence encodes CASSYSFANTGELFF.